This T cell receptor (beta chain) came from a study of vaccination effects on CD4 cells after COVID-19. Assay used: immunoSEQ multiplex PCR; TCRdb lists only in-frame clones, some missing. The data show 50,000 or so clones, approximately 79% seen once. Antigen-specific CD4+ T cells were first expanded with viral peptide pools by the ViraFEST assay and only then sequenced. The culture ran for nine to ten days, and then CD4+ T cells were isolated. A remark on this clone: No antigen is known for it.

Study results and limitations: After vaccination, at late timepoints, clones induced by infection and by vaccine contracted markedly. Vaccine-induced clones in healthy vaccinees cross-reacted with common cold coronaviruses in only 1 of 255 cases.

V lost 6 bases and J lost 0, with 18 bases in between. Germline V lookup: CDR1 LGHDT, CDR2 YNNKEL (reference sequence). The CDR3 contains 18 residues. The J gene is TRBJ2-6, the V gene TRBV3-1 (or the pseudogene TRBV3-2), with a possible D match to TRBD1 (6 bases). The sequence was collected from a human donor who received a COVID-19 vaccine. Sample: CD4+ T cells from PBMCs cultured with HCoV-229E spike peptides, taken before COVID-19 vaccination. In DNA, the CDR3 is TGTGCCAGCAGAAAAAGGGCAGGGGCCATCTCTGGGGCCAACGTCCTGACTTTC. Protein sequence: CASRKRAGAISGANVLTF.